The 13 T cell receptor beta chains given below trace back to one sample, sequenced in a study of technical replicates of blood from a few donors. Sequencing was performed with immunoSEQ multiplex PCR; in TCRdb, only in-frame clones are kept and a portion is missing. The table lists over 75,000 clones, approximately 97% of them singletons. Sequencing was done on a sample of T cells isolated from PBMCs. The source is a human donor in good health.

This chain joins TRBV5-4 and TRBJ2-3; 8 positions match TRBD2. Germline lookup yields CDR1 SGHNT and CDR2 YYREEE (reference sequence). This CDR3 spans 17 amino acids. V lost 0 bases, J lost 5 bases, and 11 bases stayed unmatched. CDR3 amino acids: CASSLARSGGGGDTQYF. In DNA form, the CDR3 reads TGTGCCAGCAGCTTGGCAAGGAGCGGGGGAGGTGGAGATACGCAGTATTTT.

The V call is TRBV7-3, the J call TRBJ1-2; the match to TRBD1 covers 8 bases. From germline, CDR1 is SGHTA and CDR2 FQGTGA. The V segment lost 2 bases and the J segment 8 bases; nucleotides outside the gene matches: 7. The CDR3 totals 14 residues. CDR3 in DNA: TGTGCCAGCAGCTTAGGGCAGGGGGCGATAGGCTACACCTTC. Protein sequence: CASSLGQGAIGYTF.

V is TRBV5-4 and J is TRBJ2-5; 8 nucleotides match TRBD1. V lost 3 bases to trimming and J lost 4 bases; unmatched junction nucleotides: 2. Germline CDR1 and CDR2: SGHNT and YYREEE (reference sequence). CDR3 length: 13 residues. The CDR3 reads CASSSGTGETQYF. In DNA form, the CDR3 reads TGTGCCAGCAGCTCTGGGACAGGAGAGACCCAGTACTTC.

The sample holds one count of this clone. The J gene is TRBJ1-2, the V gene TRBV4-1; tentative D call: TRBD1 (6 bases). V lost 1 base and J lost 14, with 29 bases in between. There are 17 residues in the CDR3. Germline V gene data show CDR1 as MGHRA and CDR2 as YSYEKL. CDR3 in DNA: TGCGCCAGCAGCCAAGTCGATACGGGGGCAGGTGGTTCCGGGGGGACCTTC. This gives the protein CASSQVDTGAGGSGGTF.

V usage is TRBV30 and J usage is TRBJ2-2; D is unresolved. Germline V gene sequence: CDR1 GTSNPN, CDR2 SVGIG (reference sequence). The CDR3 totals 12 residues. V was pared by 0 bases and J by 4 bases, with 3 bases between. The CDR3 DNA reads TGTGCCTGGAGTGTGAGCACCGGGGAGCTGTTTTTT. Its translation: CAWSVSTGELFF.

This chain uses TRBV19 with TRBJ1-1; the D gene is possibly TRBD1 (5 bases). The CDR3 totals 13 residues. Germline values: CDR1 LNHDA, CDR2 SQIVND (reference sequence). The germline V and J ends were trimmed by 6 bases and 2 bases, with 10 bases remaining between them. The CDR3 DNA reads as TGTGCCAGTAGCCAGGGTCTAAACACTGAAGCTTTCTTT. This gives the protein CASSQGLNTEAFF.

This sequence joins TRBV11-3 and TRBJ1-1; no reliable D call. V was shortened by 4 bases and J by 5 bases, with 11 bases between the two germline ends. The CDR3 totals 13 residues. In germline, CDR1 is SGHNT, CDR2 YENEEA. The CDR3 sequence: CASSSPGLTEAFF. CDR3 sequence (DNA): TGTGCCAGCAGCTCCCCTGGGCTAACTGAAGCTTTCTTT.

The chain links TRBV19 to TRBJ2-7, with D possibly TRBD1 on 6 matching bases. The germline V and J ends were trimmed by 4 bases and 4 bases, with 17 bases remaining between them. The CDR3 is 15 amino acids. From germline, CDR1 is LNHDA and CDR2 SQIVND (reference sequence). The CDR3 region is CASSTPGAPGYEQYF. DNA for the CDR3: TGTGCCAGTAGTACCCCAGGGGCGCCAGGTTACGAGCAGTACTTC.

The chain couples TRBV7-9 to TRBJ1-3; 9 bases map to TRBD1. V gave up 2 bases and J gave up 3 bases; unmatched junction bases: 8. Germline V gene lookup returns CDR1 SEHNR and CDR2 FQNEAQ (reference sequence). The CDR3 has 17 amino acids. The DNA of the CDR3 is TGTGCCAGCAGCTTAAGGCCGACAGGGGGAGATGGAAACACCATATATTTT. The encoded protein is CASSLRPTGGDGNTIYF.

The V gene is TRBV5-4, the J gene TRBJ2-3; TRBD2 might be the D (6 bases). V was cut by 1 base and J by 4 bases, with 10 bases left in between. Germline V CDR1 and CDR2: SGHNT, YYREEE (reference sequence). The length of the CDR3 is 14 residues. CDR3 DNA sequence: TGTGCCAGCAGCTTGAGGAGGGAAGCAGATACGCAGTATTTT. Encoded protein: CASSLRREADTQYF.

This clone was seen just once. V and J are TRBV28 and TRBJ1-1; 9 bases are shared with TRBD1. V shed 3 bases and J 3 bases; nucleotides not matched to a gene: 5. Per the germline V gene, CDR1 is MDHEN and CDR2 is SYDVKM. CDR3 length: 15 amino acids. The CDR3 bases are TGTGCCAGCAGTTTCCTACAGGGGGCTCACACTGAAGCTTTCTTT. Its protein product is CASSFLQGAHTEAFF. Full variable domain (rest looked up from reference TRBV28 and TRBJ1-1): DVKVTQSSRYLVKRTGEKVFLECVQDMDHENMFWYRQDPGLGLRLIYFSYDVKMKEKGDIPEGYSVSREKKERFSLILESASTNQTSMYLCASSFLQGAHTEAFFGQGTRLTVV.

The chain carries TRBV7-2 and TRBJ1-1; D possibly corresponds to TRBD1 (5 bases). This CDR3 contains 14 residues. Trimming stripped 6 bases from V and 4 bases from J, with 15 bases between. Germline-derived CDR1 and CDR2 are SGHTA and FQGNSA. CDR3 sequence: CASRPGHRSTEAFF. The CDR3 region has the DNA TGTGCCAGCAGACCAGGACATCGTAGCACTGAAGCTTTCTTT.

V usage is TRBV11-2 and J usage is TRBJ2-7, with a weak D call TRBD2 (5 bases). The V end lost 3 bases, the J end lost 3 bases, and 18 bases lay between the germline ends. This CDR3 contains 16 residues. Germline-derived CDR1 and CDR2 are SGHAT and FQNNGV. In DNA, the CDR3 is TGTGCCAGCAGCTTCCCCACGGAGAGGGTGGACTACGAGCAGTACTTC. The encoded protein is CASSFPTERVDYEQYF. The full variable domain, rest sourced from reference TRBV11-2 and TRBJ2-7, is EAGVAQSPRYKIIEKRQSVAFWCNPISGHATLYWYQQILGQGPKLLIQFQNNGVVDDSQLPKDRFSAERLKGVDSTLKIQPAKLEDSAVYLCASSFPTERVDYEQYFGPGTRLTVT.